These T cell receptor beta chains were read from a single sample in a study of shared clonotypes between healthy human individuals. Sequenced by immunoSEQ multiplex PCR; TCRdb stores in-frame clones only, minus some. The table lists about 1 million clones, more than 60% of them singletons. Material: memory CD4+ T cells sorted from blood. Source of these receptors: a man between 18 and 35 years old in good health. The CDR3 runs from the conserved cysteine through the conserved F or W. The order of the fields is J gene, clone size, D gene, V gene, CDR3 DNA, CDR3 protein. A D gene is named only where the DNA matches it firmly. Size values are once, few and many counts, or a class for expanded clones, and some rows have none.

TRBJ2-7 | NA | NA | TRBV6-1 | TGTGCCAGCAGTGAAGCAGGGCCGGCCTACGAGCAGTACTTC | CASSEAGPAYEQYF
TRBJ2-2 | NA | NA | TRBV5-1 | TGCGCCAGCAGCGCCGGGGGTAACACCGGGGAGCTGTTTTTT | CASSAGGNTGELFF
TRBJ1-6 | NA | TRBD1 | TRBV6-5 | TGTGCCAGCAGTTACTTAGACAGGGGGCGTGGGTCACCCCTCCACTTT | CASSYLDRGRGSPLHF
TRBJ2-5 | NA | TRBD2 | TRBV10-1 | TGCGCCAGCAGGCCGGGACTAGCGGAGGGAGAGACCCAGTACTTC | CASRPGLAEGETQYF
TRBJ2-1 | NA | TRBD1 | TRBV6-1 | TGTGCCAGCAAAGACAGGGACCCCTACAATGAGCAGTTCTTC | CASKDRDPYNEQFF
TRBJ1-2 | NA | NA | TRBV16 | TGTGCCAGCAGCCAATCCAGACAGACGAACTATGGCTACACCTTC | CASSQSRQTNYGYTF
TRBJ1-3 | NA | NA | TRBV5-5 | TGTGCCAGCAGCTTCGGGTCCGCGTCGGGAAACACCATATATTTT | CASSFGSASGNTIYF
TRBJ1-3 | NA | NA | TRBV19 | TGTGCCAGTAGGGAGACTGGAAACACCATATATTTT | CASRETGNTIYF
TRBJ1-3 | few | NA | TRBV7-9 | TGTGCCCTGGCGAGGGGGTCTGGAAACACCATATATTTT | CALARGSGNTIYF
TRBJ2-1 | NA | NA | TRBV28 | TGTGCCACCGGGGCGGCGGGGGCAACTCCGACCTACAATGAGCAGTTCTTC | CATGAAGATPTYNEQFF
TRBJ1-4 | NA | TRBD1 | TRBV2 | TGTGCCAGCAGTAAGAACAGGGGGCGAGCAACTAATGAAAAACTGTTTTTT | CASSKNRGRATNEKLFF
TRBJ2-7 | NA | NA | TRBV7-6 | TGTGCCAGCAGCTTAGGCCAGGGTGACTCCTACGAGCAGTACTTC | CASSLGQGDSYEQYF
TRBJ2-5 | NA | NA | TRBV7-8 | TGTGCCAGCAGCTTAGACGACAGGGAGGGAGAGACCCAGTACTTC | CASSLDDREGETQYF
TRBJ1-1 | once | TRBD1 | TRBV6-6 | TGTGCCAGCACCCAAACAGGGGTAACTGAAGCTTTCTTT | CASTQTGVTEAFF
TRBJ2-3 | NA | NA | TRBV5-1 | TGCGCCAGCAGCACGGTAGCTTCGGATACGCAGTATTTT | CASSTVASDTQYF
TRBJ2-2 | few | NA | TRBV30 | TGTGCCTGGACGGTGGGCGGCACCGGGGAGCTGTTTTTT | CAWTVGGTGELFF